Below are 32 T cell receptor beta chains sequenced from a single sample in a study of CD8+ T cells in alopecia areata. The treatment is: oral pan-JAK inhibitor, 5-10 mg twice daily. Sequencing used cDNA as its template, made by extracting RNA and reverse transcribing it. Clones were read by immunoSEQ multiplex PCR, and TCRdb kept only the in-frame ones, dropping some. Among more than 95,000 clones, approximately 52% were seen once, and the ten largest hold almost 30%. Source: CD8+ T cells sorted from blood, taken at week 4, from a patient treated with tofacitinib. Receptors originate from a human donor with alopecia areata.

Only one count was recorded for this clone. The chain couples TRBV7-9 to TRBJ2-5; no clear D. CDR3 length equals 13 residues. V was clipped by 1 base and J by 5 bases, with 8 bases between them. Germline CDR1 reads SEHNR; CDR2 reads FQNEAQ (reference sequence). The CDR3 nucleotides are TGTGCCAGCAGCTTAGGACGTGGGGAGACCCAGTACTTC. It translates to CASSLGRGETQYF.

The chain joins TRBV30 to TRBJ2-7; no clear D. The CDR3 contains 14 residues. The V and J ends lost 3 bases and 0 bases respectively, with 12 bases between them. CDR1 and CDR2 from the germline V gene are GTSNPN and SVGIG (reference sequence). The DNA for the CDR3 is TGTGCCTGGAGCCACCGGGTCTCCTCCTACGAGCAGTACTTC. Translation: CAWSHRVSSYEQYF.

V and J are TRBV2 and TRBJ2-1; 12 bases are a match to TRBD2. Germline trimming cut 10 bases from V and 9 bases from J; bases unmatched to any gene: 7. The germline gives CDR1 SNHLY, CDR2 FYNNEI. CDR3 length: 13 amino acids. CDR3 sequence: CAITGLAGFEQFF. The CDR3 DNA reads TGTGCCATAACAGGACTAGCGGGGTTTGAGCAGTTCTTC.

This chain connects TRBV6-5 to TRBJ2-7, with D perhaps assigned TRBD1 or TRBD2 (5 bases each). The V gene's germline CDR1 is MNHEY and CDR2 SVGAGI. The CDR3 spans 15 residues. With 1 base removed from V and 2 bases from J, the gap between germline ends came to 12 bases. In DNA form, the CDR3 reads TGTGCCAGCAGTTACTTCTCAGGGAGACCCTACGAGCAGTACTTC. Protein sequence: CASSYFSGRPYEQYF.

The chain joins TRBV2 to TRBJ1-3; 7 bases map to TRBD1. The CDR3 is made up of 13 amino acids. The V gene's germline CDR1 is SNHLY and CDR2 FYNNEI. This CDR3 is CALEGTDGNTIYF. The CDR3 nucleotides read TGTGCTTTGGAGGGGACAGACGGAAACACCATATATTTT. The complete variable domain, with remaining parts taken from reference TRBV2 and TRBJ1-3, reads EPEVTQTPSHQVTQMGQEVILRCVPISNHLYFYWYRQILGQKVEFLVSFYNNEISEKSEIFDDQFSVERPDGSNFTLKIRSTKLEDSAMYFCALEGTDGNTIYFGEGSWLTVV.

V gene TRBV5-6 combines with J gene TRBJ2-3; D remains ambiguous. The CDR3 has 15 amino acids. Germline CDR1 SGHDT, CDR2 YYEEEE. The V gene lost 4 bases and the J gene lost 1 base, with 13 bases spanning the gap. CDR3 bases: TGTGCCAGCAGCCACACCACGCTGGGCACAGATACGCAGTATTTT. Translation: CASSHTTLGTDTQYF.

The chain employs TRBV7-8 and TRBJ2-6; D is uncertain. V lost 5 bases to trimming and J lost 0 bases, with 8 bases between them. The CDR3 is made up of 15 amino acids. Germline V gives CDR1 SGHVS, CDR2 FQNEAQ. The CDR3 sequence is CASSADISGANVLTF. CDR3 DNA sequence: TGTGCCAGCAGCGCAGACATCTCTGGGGCCAACGTCCTGACTTTC.

The chain is built from TRBV29-1 and TRBJ1-1, with D possibly being TRBD1 (5 bases). V gave up 7 bases and J gave up 7 bases, with 28 bases separating them. Germline V gene data show CDR1 as SQVTM and CDR2 as ANQGSEA. The CDR3 has 16 amino acids. The CDR3 loop reads CSAEPPTGEEWVEAFF. The CDR3 DNA reads TGCAGCGCCGAACCACCGACGGGGGAAGAATGGGTTGAAGCTTTCTTT.

Written as DNA, the CDR3 is TGTGCCAGCAGCGACAGGAACACCGGGGAGCTGTTTTTT. Translation gives CASSDRNTGELFF. This chain links TRBV25-1 with TRBJ2-2; D might be TRBD1 (5 bases). V lost 6 bases to trimming and J lost 1 base, with 6 bases between them. The CDR3 sequence is 13 residues long. Germline V lookup: CDR1 MGHDK, CDR2 SYGVNS.

This clone was detected once. This chain uses TRBV7-2 with TRBJ1-6, with D hard to call. CDR3 size: 15 residues. The ends were cut back, 5 bases at V and 2 bases at J, with 10 bases in the middle. Germline CDR1 and CDR2: SGHTA and FQGNSA. CDR3 sequence: CASSDPVAYNSPLHF. In DNA, the CDR3 is TGTGCCAGCAGCGACCCAGTCGCCTATAATTCACCCCTCCACTTT.

V is TRBV7-8 and J is TRBJ1-2; D gene uncertain. The CDR3 is 14 residues long. The germline gives CDR1 SGHVS, CDR2 FQNEAQ. V was pared by 5 bases and J by 4 bases, with 14 bases between. The CDR3 loop reads CASSPGRGGYGYTF. As DNA, the CDR3 is TGTGCCAGCAGCCCAGGCCGGGGTGGCTATGGCTACACCTTC.

This chain links TRBV30 with TRBJ2-3; either TRBD1 or TRBD2 may supply D (5 bases each). This CDR3 has 15 residues. Germline-derived CDR1 and CDR2 are GTSNPN and SVGIG (reference sequence). Trimming removed 0 bases from V and 1 base from J, with 11 bases in between. As DNA, the CDR3 is TGTGCCTGGAGTGTTCAGATGGGACGCACAGATACGCAGTATTTT. Its protein is CAWSVQMGRTDTQYF.

This chain links TRBV29-1 with TRBJ1-2; 10 bases agree with TRBD1. The junction had 6 bases not matched to a gene; V was cut back by 4 bases and J by 4 bases. The germline CDR1 and CDR2 sequences are SQVTM and ANQGSEA. The CDR3 runs 14 residues. The CDR3 region is CSVGPGQGFYGYTF. The CDR3 DNA follows: TGCAGCGTTGGACCGGGACAGGGGTTCTATGGCTACACCTTC.

This sequence joins TRBV7-9 and TRBJ2-7, with 10 bases lining up with TRBD1. Germline lookup yields CDR1 SEHNR and CDR2 FQNEAQ (reference sequence). The CDR3 has 15 amino acids. V trimming: 4 bases; J trimming: 5 bases; junction bases outside the gene matches: 8. CDR3 in DNA: TGTGCCAGCAGCTCACCCGGGACAGGGGTTCACGAGCAGTACTTC. This translates into CASSSPGTGVHEQYF.

This chain joins TRBV7-2 and TRBJ2-5, with D perhaps matching TRBD2 (5 bases). CDR1 SGHTA and CDR2 FQGNSA come from the germline V gene. The CDR3 consists of 17 residues. With 4 bases removed from V and 1 base from J, the gap between germline ends came to 19 bases. The CDR3 sequence: CASSSLGVVGIQETQYF. CDR3 in DNA: TGTGCCAGCAGCTCCTTGGGAGTGGTCGGGATCCAAGAGACCCAGTACTTC. Full variable domain (outside the CDR3, taken from reference TRBV7-2 and TRBJ2-5): GAGVSQSPSNKVTEKGKDVELRCDPISGHTALYWYRQSLGQGLEFLIYFQGNSAPDKSGLPSDRFSAERTGGSVSTLTIQRTQQEDSAVYLCASSSLGVVGIQETQYFGPGTRLLVL.

The CDR3 region is CSAPGGPYGYTF. The DNA of the CDR3 is TGCAGCGCCCCGGGGGGGCCCTATGGCTACACCTTC. The gene calls are TRBV29-1 and TRBJ1-2, with D perhaps matching TRBD1 (6 bases). Germline CDR1 SQVTM, CDR2 ANQGSEA. The CDR3 sequence is 12 residues long. V dropped 7 bases and J dropped 4 bases, with 13 bases sitting between them. The whole variable domain, remainder taken from reference TRBV29-1 and TRBJ1-2, is SAVISQKPSRDICQRGTSLTIQCQVDSQVTMMFWYRQQPGQSLTLIATANQGSEATYESGFVIDKFPISRPNLTFSTLTVSNMSPEDSSIYLCSAPGGPYGYTFGSGTRLTVV.

This clone was recorded a few times. This chain uses TRBV29-1 with TRBJ2-7, with D unclear. V was cut by 0 bases and J by 7 bases, with 10 bases left in between. Germline V gives CDR1 SQVTM, CDR2 ANQGSEA. The CDR3 runs to 12 residues. The CDR3, as DNA: TGCAGCGTTGAAGATCTATCGGGTGAGCAGTACTTC. Translated: CSVEDLSGEQYF.

The chain joins TRBV30 to TRBJ1-2, with D maybe TRBD1 (5 bases). The germline V gene has CDR1 GTSNPN and CDR2 SVGIG (reference sequence). The CDR3 has 13 residues. V was cut by 4 bases and J by 6 bases, with 15 bases left in between. The CDR3 DNA sequence: TGTGCCTGGACCGCGGGGCGAATTGATGGCTACACCTTC. Encoded protein: CAWTAGRIDGYTF.

This clone was seen once. The V gene is TRBV4-1, the J gene TRBJ1-2, with TRBD1 matching over 7 bases. Germline V gene sequence: CDR1 MGHRA, CDR2 YSYEKL. The CDR3 runs 15 residues. V dropped 4 bases and J dropped 8; count of bases not matched to a gene: 13. CDR3 sequence (DNA): TGCGCCAGCAGCCCTACGTTGGGACAGTCAGGCGGCTACACCTTC. It encodes CASSPTLGQSGGYTF.

This chain joins TRBV29-1 and TRBJ2-3; 8 positions match TRBD2. Per the germline V gene, CDR1 is SQVTM and CDR2 is ANQGSEA. CDR3 length: 15 amino acids. Trimming at V came to 2 bases and at J to 1 base, leaving 5 bases not matched to a gene. CDR3 loop: CSVEPPGLGTDTQYF. CDR3 coding DNA: TGCAGCGTTGAACCTCCGGGACTAGGCACAGATACGCAGTATTTT.

V usage is TRBV7-6 and J usage is TRBJ2-3, with 8 bases identical to TRBD1. The germline V gene encodes CDR1 SGHVS and CDR2 FNYEAQ. Germline trimming cut 1 base from V and 5 bases from J; bases unmatched to any gene: 8. This CDR3 spans 16 amino acids. The CDR3 here is CASSLVPDRVGDTQYF. CDR3 DNA sequence: TGTGCCAGCAGCTTAGTGCCGGACAGGGTTGGAGATACGCAGTATTTT.

This clone was picked up a small number of times. The chain carries TRBV27 and TRBJ2-3; no reliable D call. The CDR3 is 12 residues long. Trimming pared 0 bases from V and 4 bases from J, leaving 2 bases between. Germline V gene sequence: CDR1 MNHEY, CDR2 SMNVEV (reference sequence). Written as DNA, the CDR3 is TGTGCCAGCAGTTTATCGTCAGATACGCAGTATTTT. Translation: CASSLSSDTQYF.

A few counts support this clone. The V and J genes are TRBV25-1 and TRBJ2-1; D is possibly TRBD1 or TRBD2 (5 bases each). With 4 bases removed from V and 7 bases from J, the gap between germline ends came to 17 bases. The V gene's germline CDR1 is MGHDK and CDR2 SYGVNS. The CDR3 covers 15 residues. CDR3 residues: CASSGIPDGTNEQFF. The CDR3 nucleotides read TGTGCCAGCAGTGGGATCCCGGACGGGACGAATGAGCAGTTCTTC.

This clone was counted between two and nine times. The chain employs TRBV10-3 and TRBJ2-5, with D maybe TRBD2 (5 bases). The V gene's germline CDR1 is ENHRY and CDR2 SYGVKD. Trimming pared 6 bases from V and 9 bases from J, leaving 14 bases between. The CDR3 runs 12 residues. The CDR3: CAIRDGPRAQYF. CDR3 in DNA: TGTGCCATCAGGGACGGACCGAGGGCCCAGTACTTC.

This clone was found once. V gene TRBV2 combines with J gene TRBJ2-3; D uncertain. Germline CDR1 SNHLY, CDR2 FYNNEI. The CDR3 length is 11 residues. Trimming took 10 bases from V and 6 from J, leaving 11 bases between them. The CDR3 protein is CAKKVGDTQYF. The CDR3 DNA is TGTGCCAAGAAAGTGGGGGATACGCAGTATTTT.

The CDR3 is CASSYSPGETQYF. The CDR3 nucleotides are TGTGCCAGCAGTTACTCACCCGGCGAGACCCAGTACTTC. The chain links TRBV6-5 to TRBJ2-5; D is undetermined. This CDR3 contains 13 residues. Germline lookup yields CDR1 MNHEY and CDR2 SVGAGI. Trimming cost V 0 bases and J 5 bases, with 7 bases left between them.

The table lists this clone with a few counts. This chain uses TRBV6-5 with TRBJ2-1; D possibly matches TRBD1 or TRBD2 (6 bases each). This CDR3 is 13 amino acids long. V lost 6 bases to trimming and J lost 2 bases, with 8 bases between them. The germline V gene encodes CDR1 MNHEY and CDR2 SVGAGI. The CDR3 DNA is TGTGCCAGCAGGGAGGGGGCCTACAATGAGCAGTTCTTC. This codes for CASREGAYNEQFF.

As for this clone: One junction end does not reproduce the germline sequence, and a read error may be involved. V gene TRBV7-9 combines with J gene TRBJ2-1, with TRBD2 identical over 12 bases. Germline CDR1 SEHNR, CDR2 FQNEAQ (reference sequence). The CDR3 contains 14 residues. For the CDR3, the DNA is TGTGCCAGCAGCCTAGCGGGGGGGCTTAATGAGCAGTTCTTC. This translates into CASSLAGGLNEQFF.

V is TRBV30 and J is TRBJ1-2; D not resolved. Trimming left V 0 bases short and J 4 bases short, with 12 bases between. This CDR3 contains 14 residues. The germline CDR1 and CDR2 sequences are GTSNPN and SVGIG (reference sequence). CDR3 sequence (DNA): TGTGCCTGGAGTGTCTCAGTTCAAGCCTATGGCTACACCTTC. This codes for CAWSVSVQAYGYTF.

The rearrangement joins TRBV29-1 to TRBJ1-2; D not certain. Germline CDR1 SQVTM, CDR2 ANQGSEA. Trimming removed 4 bases at V and 5 bases at J, with 8 bases between. CDR3 length: 11 amino acids. Here the CDR3 reads CSVGFLYGYTF. DNA of the CDR3: TGCAGCGTTGGGTTTTTATATGGCTACACCTTC.

This chain links TRBV7-8 with TRBJ2-3; 15 bases map to TRBD2. From germline, CDR1 is SGHVS and CDR2 FQNEAQ. There are 15 residues in the CDR3. Germline trimming cut 5 bases from V and 6 bases from J; bases unmatched to any gene: 3. The CDR3 DNA follows: TGTGCCAGCAGCCGCGGACTAGCGGGGGGGGATACGCAGTATTTT. Protein product: CASSRGLAGGDTQYF.

There are a few counts of this clone. The J gene is TRBJ2-5, the V gene TRBV29-1; unclear D gene. The germline V gene has CDR1 SQVTM and CDR2 ANQGSEA. The CDR3 consists of 12 residues. V was pared by 0 bases and J by 2 bases, with 4 bases between. The CDR3 is CSVEDRQETQYF. The CDR3 nucleotides are TGCAGCGTTGAAGACAGACAAGAGACCCAGTACTTC. Full variable domain (rest looked up from reference TRBV29-1 and TRBJ2-5): SAVISQKPSRDICQRGTSLTIQCQVDSQVTMMFWYRQQPGQSLTLIATANQGSEATYESGFVIDKFPISRPNLTFSTLTVSNMSPEDSSIYLCSVEDRQETQYFGPGTRLLVL.